This TCR beta chain was obtained from a study of T cell changes during pregnancy in multiple sclerosis. The repertoire was sequenced with immunoSEQ multiplex PCR; TCRdb's copy has only in-frame clones and lacks some. The table has around 52,000 clones, 80% to 95% seen once. Germline V lookup: CDR1 SGHAT, CDR2 FQNNGV. The CDR3 sequence is 15 residues long. V was clipped by 7 bases and J by 4 bases, with 17 bases between them. The TCR comes from a female donor in good health, enrolled as a control in a pregnancy study. The chain carries TRBV11-2 and TRBJ1-5, with a tentative D call TRBD1 (6 bases). Sequenced material: CD4+ T cells from peripheral blood mononuclear cells, taken after pregnancy. This CDR3 reads CASKDSEDQNQPQHF. DNA of the CDR3: TGTGCCAGCAAGGACAGCGAGGACCAAAATCAGCCCCAGCATTTT.